These 21 T cell receptor beta chains share one sample of origin, sequenced in a study of early T cells in non-severe SARS-CoV-2 infection. TCRdb re-analysed the 5' RACE reads in MiXCR, keeping a single row per CDR3 protein. The repertoire holds approximately 76,000 distinct CDR3 sequences, with over 12% as singletons. Sequenced material: whole blood. The source is an adult who was a healthcare worker with PCR-confirmed SARS-CoV-2 infection or an uninfected control (not recorded which).

The V call is TRBV11-1, the J call TRBJ2-7; 7 nucleotides line up with TRBD1. Germline V gene data show CDR1 as SGHAT and CDR2 as FQDESV (reference sequence). There are 13 residues in the CDR3. V trimming: 4 bases; J trimming: 2 bases; junction bases outside the gene matches: 2. The CDR3 bases are TGTGCCAGCAGCTACGGGACAGCCTACGAGCAGTACTTC. Its translation is CASSYGTAYEQYF. Filled out from reference TRBV11-1 and TRBJ2-7, the complete variable domain reads EAEVAQSPRYKITEKSQAVAFWCDPISGHATLYWYRQILGQGPELLVQFQDESVVDDSQLPKDRFSAERLKGVDSTLKIQPAELGDSAMYLCASSYGTAYEQYFGPGTRLTVT.

The gene calls are TRBV13 and TRBJ2-7, with 13 bases fitting TRBD2. Trimming removed 5 bases from V and 2 bases from J; junction bases left unmatched: 3. Looked up from germline, CDR1 is PRHDT and CDR2 is FYEKMQ (reference sequence). This CDR3 has 15 amino acids. The CDR3 DNA sequence: TGTGCCAGCAGCCCGGGACTAGCGGGGCCCTACGAGCAGTACTTC. Translated, it gives CASSPGLAGPYEQYF.

Remarks on this clonotype: This clone may be a read error of a much larger clone one base away. The V gene is TRBV7-8, the J gene TRBJ2-2; D is perhaps TRBD1 or TRBD2 (5 bases each). The V gene's germline CDR1 is SGHVS and CDR2 FQNEAQ. This CDR3 region has 18 residues. Trimming stripped 1 base from V and 0 bases from J, with 15 bases between. CDR3 protein: CASSLVGLRGPNTGELFF. The CDR3 region has the DNA TGTGCCAGCAGCTTAGTCGGTTTGAGGGGACCGAACACCGGGGAGCTGTTTTTT.

V is TRBV12-3 or TRBV12-4 and J is TRBJ2-1; unclear D gene. The CDR3 has 12 amino acids. Trimming took 3 bases from V and 8 from J, leaving 8 bases between them. CDR3 in DNA: TGTGCCAGCAGTTTCTTTCTAGATGAGCAGTTCTTC. This sequence encodes CASSFFLDEQFF.

The chain uses TRBV2 and TRBJ2-5, with 9 bases identical to TRBD1. J gave up 0 bases and V 7 bases, and 12 bases lay outside the gene matches. The CDR3 is 17 amino acids. Germline CDR1 and CDR2: SNHLY and FYNNEI. The CDR3 sequence is CASNRGRRLTHQETQYF. In nucleotides, the CDR3 is TGTGCCAGCAACAGGGGGCGCCGACTGACTCACCAAGAGACCCAGTACTTC.

This clonotype was counted at least ten times. CDR3 bases: TGTGCCAGCAGTTACTCGAATGGTGTGTCCCCTGAAACCTTC. It is translated as CASSYSNGVSPETF. The V gene is TRBV6-5, the J gene TRBJ1-2; D is uncertain. Per the germline V gene, CDR1 is MNHEY and CDR2 is SVGAGI. V was shortened by 0 bases and J by 14 bases, with 19 bases between the two germline ends. This CDR3 has 14 residues.

The CDR3 DNA is TGTGCCAGCTCAACCAGGACAGGGAGGGCGGAGACCCAGTACTTC. Translating gives CASSTRTGRAETQYF. This chain connects TRBV18 to TRBJ2-5, with a possible D match to TRBD1 (8 bases). The CDR3 extends over 15 amino acids. Trimming cost V 5 bases and J 5 bases, with 18 bases left between them. Germline values: CDR1 KGHSH, CDR2 LQKENI.

This clonotype showed up many times. The rearrangement uses TRBV18 and TRBJ2-1, with D hard to call. Germline lookup yields CDR1 KGHSH and CDR2 LQKENI. The CDR3 sequence is 16 residues long. With 0 bases removed from V and 3 bases from J, the gap between germline ends came to 12 bases. DNA for the CDR3: TGTGCCAGCTCACCACCGTTACGACCCAACTACAATGAGCAGTTCTTC. As protein: CASSPPLRPNYNEQFF.

There are many counts of this clonotype. The chain combines TRBV9 with TRBJ2-1; 9 nucleotides match TRBD2. CDR3 length: 16 residues. The V segment lost 6 bases and the J segment 4 bases; nucleotides outside the gene matches: 11. CDR1 and CDR2 (germline): SGDLS, YYNGEE. CDR3 coding DNA: TGTGCCAGCACCCCAGGGTTAGCGGGAGAGTACAATGAGCAGTTCTTC. It codes for CASTPGLAGEYNEQFF.

There are many counts of this clonotype. This chain connects TRBV19 to TRBJ2-2; D call uncertain. The V gene's germline CDR1 is LNHDA and CDR2 SQIVND (reference sequence). The CDR3 consists of 13 residues. V was trimmed by 3 bases and J by 4 bases, leaving 6 bases between them. CDR3 DNA: TGTGCCAGTAGTATCGGTCCCACCGGGGAGCTGTTTTTT. This translates into CASSIGPTGELFF.

This clonotype was seen repeatedly, ten times or more. The V gene is TRBV7-3, the J gene TRBJ2-6; D gene ambiguous. CDR1 and CDR2 (germline): SGHTA, FQGTGA. This CDR3 is 16 amino acids long. The V and J ends lost 3 bases and 1 base respectively, with 10 bases between them. CDR3 bases: TGTGCCAGCAGCTTGGCTCTAGGATCTGGGGCCAACGTCCTGACTTTC. Protein product: CASSLALGSGANVLTF.

The chain uses TRBV6-4 and TRBJ2-7; 7 bases are shared with TRBD2. Losses at the gene ends were 4 bases for V and 5 bases for J; bases not matched to a gene: 8. Germline CDR1 is MRHNA and CDR2 is SNTAGT. The CDR3 is made up of 14 amino acids. The CDR3 nucleotides are TGTGCCAGCAGTGGGAATGGGAGGGCCGACGAGCAGTACTTC. This codes for CASSGNGRADEQYF.

This clonotype was found a few times. The rearrangement uses TRBV7-3 and TRBJ2-3; TRBD2 matches at 7 bases. Germline V gene sequence: CDR1 SGHTA, CDR2 FQGTGA. The V segment lost 2 bases and the J segment 14 bases; nucleotides outside the gene matches: 10. The CDR3 is 13 amino acids. The CDR3 nucleotides are TGTGCCAGCAGCTTATATAAGGAGACTAGCCTGTATTTT. Translation: CASSLYKETSLYF.

This clonotype has more than one count but fewer than ten. The V call is TRBV30, the J call TRBJ2-1; D could derive from TRBD1 or TRBD2 (5 bases each). The CDR3 is 12 amino acids. V lost 0 bases, J lost 9 bases, and 9 bases lay in between. Germline V gene lookup returns CDR1 GTSNPN and CDR2 SVGIG (reference sequence). For the CDR3, the DNA is TGTGCCTGGAGTGTGTGGGGGATTGAGCAGTTCTTC. Protein product: CAWSVWGIEQFF. Filled out from reference TRBV30 and TRBJ2-1, the complete variable domain reads SQTIHQWPATLVQPVGSPLSLECTVEGTSNPNLYWYRQAAGRGLQLLFYSVGIGQISSEVPQNLSASRPQDRQFILSSKKLLLSDSGFYLCAWSVWGIEQFFGPGTRLTVL.

The rearrangement uses TRBV2 and TRBJ2-1; D might be TRBD2 (6 bases). Trimming shortened V by 9 bases and J by 5 bases, and 14 bases separated the two germline ends. The CDR3 has 13 residues. CDR1 is SNHLY, CDR2 FYNNEI, per germline. The CDR3 coding sequence is TGTGCCAGTTCCGGGACTGTTGACAATGAGCAGTTCTTC. As protein: CASSGTVDNEQFF.

This clonotype has just a few counts. The rearrangement links TRBV27 to TRBJ2-7, with D hard to call. Trimming left V 6 bases short and J 2 bases short, with 11 bases between. The CDR3 runs to 13 residues. CDR1 is MNHEY, CDR2 SMNVEV, per germline (reference sequence). The CDR3 loop is CASSAPNTYEQYF. The DNA for the CDR3 is TGTGCCAGCAGCGCCCCGAATACCTACGAGCAGTACTTC.

In its sample, this clonotype was seen many times. The gene calls are TRBV6-2 or TRBV6-3 and TRBJ2-5, with TRBD2 matching 11 bases. The CDR3 has 11 amino acids. In germline, CDR1 is MNHEY, CDR2 SVGEGT. The trim removed 6 bases at V and 11 bases at J, leaving 2 bases unmatched. CDR3 coding DNA: TGTGCCAGCAGGGGACTAGCGGTGCAGTACTTC. It codes for CASRGLAVQYF.

The V and J genes are TRBV24-1 and TRBJ1-4; D is possibly TRBD1 (5 bases). With 5 bases removed from V and 8 bases from J, the gap between germline ends came to 14 bases. The CDR3 loop spans 14 amino acids. Germline CDR1 reads KGHDR; CDR2 reads SFDVKD. The CDR3 nucleotides are TGTGCCACCAGTGCCCCGACGGGACCCGAAAAACTGTTTTTT. Translating it yields CATSAPTGPEKLFF.

This clonotype was detected many times. CDR3 protein: CSARGLLSSYEQYF. CDR3 sequence (DNA): TGCAGTGCTAGAGGACTCCTGAGCTCCTACGAGCAGTACTTC. The chain is built from TRBV20-1 and TRBJ2-7; D is undetermined. Germline V gives CDR1 DFQATT, CDR2 SNEGSKA (reference sequence). This CDR3 region has 14 residues. V was clipped by 1 base and J by 0 bases, with 10 bases between them.

This clonotype was counted between two and nine times. This rearrangement joins TRBV2 to TRBJ2-5, with 9 bases identical to TRBD2. The CDR3 covers 15 residues. V gave up 7 bases and J gave up 4 bases; unmatched junction bases: 10. Germline CDR1 is SNHLY and CDR2 is FYNNEI. CDR3 amino acids: CASNGGGAAGETQYF. The CDR3, as DNA: TGTGCCAGCAATGGCGGGGGGGCGGCGGGAGAGACCCAGTACTTC.

This clonotype was counted a few times. The chain couples TRBV14 to TRBJ2-3, with 9 bases identical to TRBD2. Germline CDR1 and CDR2: SGHDN and FVKESK. This CDR3 region has 17 residues. With 8 bases clipped from V and 3 bases from J, the junction kept 15 bases outside the gene matches. The CDR3 DNA reads as TGTGCCAGCCGGCTATCGAGGTGGCGGGGGGGAACAGATACGCAGTATTTT. The encoded protein is CASRLSRWRGGTDTQYF.